This T cell receptor (beta chain) was documented in a study of T-cell reconstitution after alpha-beta-depleted transplantation in children. Study results and limitations: One year after transplant, T-cell counts and diversity came mostly from newly produced T cells. Day-60 TCRbeta diversity that was high in some patients was derived from surviving recipient T cells and thymic progenitors. Alpha-beta T cells present about two months after transplant were reported to originate from several hundred expanded graft clones.

About this clonotype itself: Its antigen is unidentified.

Trimming took 5 bases from V and 6 from J, leaving 13 bases between them. The CDR3 extends over 14 amino acids. Germline-derived CDR1 and CDR2 are KGHDR and SFDVKD. TCRbeta library preparation incorporated unique molecular identifiers. TCRdb re-called the PCR reads through MiXCR, storing one row per CDR3 protein. The data contain 700,000 to 950,000 distinct CDR3 sequences, about 16% of them singletons. Sequenced material: PBMCs, mostly from graft donor cells, taken 360 days after TCRalphabeta/CD19-depleted stem cell transplant. This TCR came from a male patient younger than 18 who had a stem cell transplant for acute lymphoblastic leukemia, so the T cells may come from the graft donor. The rearrangement uses TRBV24-1 and TRBJ1-5, with unresolved D. Written as DNA, the CDR3 is TGTGCCACCAGTGTTTCCGGGAGGTCTCAGCCCCAGCATTTT. Translation: CATSVSGRSQPQHF.